The 20 T cell receptor beta chains listed next were all sequenced from one sample in a study of cytomegalovirus exposure and HLA in healthy donors. Primers: 60 Vbeta forward and 13 Jbeta reverse. Libraries were prepared by immunoSEQ multiplex PCR; TCRdb keeps only in-frame clonotypes and omits some of them. The sample holds about 130,000 clones; approximately 84% are singletons and the top ten take 2.7%. Specimen: PBMCs. All receptors come from a boy aged 2 to 10 in good health and CMV-seronegative.

This chain joins TRBV18 and TRBJ2-7; D perhaps matches TRBD1 (5 bases). Germline lookup yields CDR1 KGHSH and CDR2 LQKENI. Trimming took off 5 bases at V and 6 bases at J, with 14 bases between the two ends. CDR3 size: 13 residues. Here the CDR3 DNA reads TGTGCCAGCTCAAAGGGGCTCGGCGGCGAGCAGTACTTC. This sequence encodes CASSKGLGGEQYF.

The chain couples TRBV6-5 to TRBJ1-1; D unclear. The CDR3 is 14 amino acids. Trimming removed 0 bases from V and 0 bases from J, with 5 bases in between. CDR1 is MNHEY and CDR2 is SVGAGI in the germline V gene. CDR3 sequence (DNA): TGTGCCAGCAGTTACTCCCCAGTGAACACTGAAGCTTTCTTT. Translating gives CASSYSPVNTEAFF.

This rearrangement joins TRBV2 to TRBJ2-4; D is unresolved. Germline V lookup: CDR1 SNHLY, CDR2 FYNNEI. The V gene lost 4 bases and the J gene lost 1 base, with 20 bases spanning the gap. The CDR3 has 18 amino acids. CDR3 loop: CASSGYGMEKSAKNIQYF. DNA for the CDR3: TGTGCCAGCAGTGGTTACGGCATGGAGAAGTCGGCCAAAAACATTCAGTACTTC.

This CDR3 is CASSEFNYGYTF. The CDR3 bases are TGTGCCAGCAGTGAGTTTAACTATGGCTACACCTTC. The rearrangement links TRBV6-5 to TRBJ1-2, with no clear D. The CDR3 runs 12 residues. The V and J ends lost 5 bases and 1 base respectively, with 5 bases between them. Germline V CDR1 and CDR2: MNHEY, SVGAGI.

The chain joins TRBV5-1 to TRBJ2-2; 8 bases agree with TRBD1. V shed 6 bases, J shed 0 bases, and the junction held 4 bases outside the gene matches. The CDR3 has 15 residues. Germline V CDR1 and CDR2: SGHRS, YFSETQ. Here the CDR3 reads CASIDRGTNTGELFF. The CDR3 nucleotides read TGCGCCAGCATAGACAGGGGCACGAACACCGGGGAGCTGTTTTTT.

This clone was seen a handful of times. The V call is TRBV19, the J call TRBJ1-1, with a weak D call TRBD1 (6 bases). The germline CDR1 and CDR2 sequences are LNHDA and SQIVND (reference sequence). The CDR3 is 14 amino acids. V lost 7 bases and J lost 5, with 17 bases in between. The CDR3, as DNA: TGTGCCAGTACCCCACAGGGAGGGTATACTGAAGCTTTCTTT. This gives the protein CASTPQGGYTEAFF.

This sequence joins TRBV6-1 and TRBJ1-1; 7 bases align to TRBD1. The V gene end was trimmed by 11 bases and the J gene end by 0 bases; junction bases not matched to a gene: 3. This CDR3 spans 12 amino acids. Germline V lookup: CDR1 MNHNS, CDR2 SASEGT. This chain's CDR3 is CAGQALNTEAFF. The CDR3 DNA reads TGTGCCGGACAGGCCCTGAACACTGAAGCTTTCTTT.

The chain combines TRBV4-2 with TRBJ1-1, with D possibly matching TRBD1 (5 bases). The V gene's germline CDR1 is LGHNA and CDR2 YNFKEQ. CDR3 size: 18 residues. V was pared by 2 bases and J by 5 bases, with 24 bases between. In DNA, the CDR3 is TGTGCCAGCAGCCAAATGGGGGGGTTTGGCCAGGTTGGAACTGAAGCTTTCTTT. Its protein product is CASSQMGGFGQVGTEAFF.

In its sample, this clone was seen once. The chain is built from TRBV27 and TRBJ2-3; 10 bases line up with TRBD2. Trimming cost V 4 bases and J 4 bases; bases outside gene matches: 5. Germline CDR1 MNHEY, CDR2 SMNVEV (reference sequence). This CDR3 region has 15 residues. The CDR3 DNA reads as TGTGCCAGCAGTTGGAGCGGGGGGGCCCCAGATACGCAGTATTTT. Translated: CASSWSGGAPDTQYF.

J is TRBJ1-2 and V is TRBV10-3, with 10 bases fitting TRBD1. Per the germline V gene, CDR1 is ENHRY and CDR2 is SYGVKD. The CDR3 covers 15 residues. The trim removed 1 base at V and 6 bases at J, leaving 5 bases unmatched. The CDR3 DNA is TGTGCCATCAGTGAGTTTGGGACAGGGGAGGATGGCTACACCTTC. Amino acid sequence: CAISEFGTGEDGYTF.

The gene calls are TRBV7-2 and TRBJ1-2; 9 bases align to TRBD1. Looked up from germline, CDR1 is SGHTA and CDR2 is FQGNSA. This CDR3 contains 13 residues. With V trimmed by 5 bases and J by 8 bases, 6 bases remained unmatched. CDR3 in DNA: TGTGCCAGCAGCCCGCGGACAGGGGAAGGCTACACCTTC. This encodes CASSPRTGEGYTF.

The rearrangement joins TRBV4-3 to TRBJ1-2; D is possibly TRBD1 (5 bases). Trimming took 4 bases from V and 0 from J, leaving 12 bases between them. Germline assignment: CDR1 LGHNA and CDR2 YSLEER. CDR3 length equals 15 residues. The CDR3 sequence is CASSLRDRSNYGYTF. The CDR3 DNA reads as TGCGCCAGCAGCCTACGAGACAGATCTAACTATGGCTACACCTTC.

Concerning this clone: Germline and junction disagree at one end, which may indicate a read error. V is TRBV6-6 and J is TRBJ1-3, with 10 bases aligning to TRBD1. CDR1 and CDR2 from the germline V gene are MNHNY and SVGAGI (reference sequence). The CDR3 loop spans 13 amino acids. This chain's CDR3 is CASSYSRQGARDF. The CDR3 DNA follows: TGTGCCAGCAGTTACTCGAGACAGGGGGCGCGGGATTTT.

The chain recombines TRBV7-8 with TRBJ2-1; no reliable D call. CDR3 length: 13 amino acids. Germline V gene data show CDR1 as SGHVS and CDR2 as FQNEAQ. V was cut by 5 bases and J by 6 bases, with 11 bases left in between. The CDR3 sequence: CASSGRYRNEQFF. The CDR3 bases are TGTGCCAGCAGCGGGCGATATCGCAATGAGCAGTTCTTC.

This clone was seen a handful of times. The chain has TRBV11-2 and TRBJ2-1; D gene unclear. V gave up 1 base and J gave up 6 bases, with 7 bases separating them. The length of the CDR3 is 13 residues. Germline V lookup: CDR1 SGHAT, CDR2 FQNNGV. The CDR3, as DNA: TGTGCCAGCAGCTTAGCCTCGGGCAATGAGCAGTTCTTC. This codes for CASSLASGNEQFF.

This clone occurred a few times. V and J are TRBV5-5 and TRBJ2-1; no clear D. The germline V and J ends were trimmed by 4 bases and 4 bases, with 15 bases remaining between them. The CDR3 covers 15 residues. The germline V gene encodes CDR1 SGHKS and CDR2 YYEKEE (reference sequence). The CDR3 bases are TGTGCCAGCAGCCATATCGCAGGAAATTACAATGAGCAGTTCTTC. Amino acids: CASSHIAGNYNEQFF. Drawing the rest from reference TRBV5-5 and TRBJ2-1, the complete variable domain is DAGVTQSPTHLIKTRGQQVTLRCSPISGHKSVSWYQQVLGQGPQFIFQYYEKEERGRGNFPDRFSARQFPNYSSELNVNALLLGDSALYLCASSHIAGNYNEQFFGPGTRLTVL.

The gene calls are TRBV5-4 and TRBJ1-1; no clear D gene. This CDR3 has 13 amino acids. Germline CDR1 is SGHNT and CDR2 is YYREEE (reference sequence). Trimming stripped 4 bases from V and 5 bases from J, with 12 bases between. The CDR3 DNA is TGTGCCAGCAGCGCCGAGGGCCGAACTGAAGCTTTCTTT. It specifies CASSAEGRTEAFF. Together with reference TRBV5-4 and TRBJ1-1, the CDR3 gives the full variable domain: ETGVTQSPTHLIKTRGQQVTLRCSSQSGHNTVSWYQQALGQGPQFIFQYYREEENGRGNFPPRFSGLQFPNYSSELNVNALELDDSALYLCASSAEGRTEAFFGQGTRLTVV.

V gene TRBV9 combines with J gene TRBJ2-3; the D gene is possibly TRBD1 (5 bases). Looked up from germline, CDR1 is SGDLS and CDR2 is YYNGEE. Trimming took off 7 bases at V and 2 bases at J, with 5 bases between the two ends. CDR3 length: 11 amino acids. CDR3 sequence (DNA): TGTGCCAGCGGGGCCACAGATACGCAGTATTTT. Encoded protein: CASGATDTQYF.

This clone was recorded only once. The J gene is TRBJ2-1, the V gene TRBV19, with D possibly matching TRBD2 (5 bases). V gave up 5 bases and J gave up 8 bases, with 16 bases separating them. CDR1 is LNHDA, CDR2 SQIVND, per germline (reference sequence). This CDR3 comprises 14 residues. DNA of the CDR3: TGTGCCAGTAGTCACGCGTCGGGGTGGGATGAGCAGTTCTTC. This sequence encodes CASSHASGWDEQFF.

V usage is TRBV6-1 and J usage is TRBJ2-2, with D tentatively TRBD1 (6 bases). CDR1 is MNHNS and CDR2 is SASEGT in the germline V gene. V lost 8 bases and J 7 bases, leaving 8 bases between the germline ends. The CDR3 covers 11 residues. CDR3 loop: CASGGHGELFF. CDR3 DNA sequence: TGTGCCAGCGGGGGACACGGGGAGCTGTTTTTT.